This TCR beta chain derives from a study of Ad26.COV2.S vaccination and SARS-CoV-2 variants. Treatment noted: around 19 received Ad26.COV2.S at low or high dose, single or two shots; roughly five received placebo; per-sample allocation not given. Day 63 after the first vaccine or placebo injection was the time point for sampling. TCRdb keeps only in-frame clones here, not all; method: immunoSEQ multiplex PCR. This sample has under 600,000 clones, with 80% to 90% found just once. The CDR3 sequence is 15 residues long. The germline gives CDR1 ENHRY, CDR2 SYGVKD. V gave up 5 bases and J gave up 2 bases, with 13 bases separating them.

The sample in question was peripheral blood, obtained in a trial of Ad26.COV2.S vaccine versus placebo. The rearrangement uses TRBV10-3 and TRBJ1-3, with D possibly being TRBD1 (6 bases). The source is a person aged 18-60 years who received the Ad26.COV2.S COVID-19 vaccine or a placebo. CDR3 sequence reads: CAISQQGPPGNTIYF. For the CDR3, the DNA is TGTGCCATCAGTCAACAGGGTCCGCCTGGAAACACCATATATTTT.